The entry that follows covers one T cell receptor (beta chain) sequence. The antigen is unknown. The data were taken from a study of cytomegalovirus exposure and HLA in healthy donors. Study-level points and caveats: In vitro data verified three CMV-associated chains as specific for CMV antigens.

It was with 60 Vbeta and 13 Jbeta primers that the PCR ran. Assay: immunoSEQ multiplex PCR; the TCRdb copy retains only in-frame clones and omits some. This table holds over 100,000 clones, about three quarters found once. V lost 0 bases and J lost 2, with 10 bases in between. The CDR3 runs 16 residues. Germline values: CDR1 MDHEN, CDR2 SYDVKM. The receptor's source is a man aged 35-49 years in good health and CMV-seropositive. This chain connects TRBV28 to TRBJ2-2; the D gene is possibly TRBD1 (6 bases). Sample: PBMCs. CDR3 in amino acids: CASSLWTGRNTGELFF. CDR3 nucleotide sequence: TGTGCCAGCAGTTTATGGACAGGCAGAAACACCGGGGAGCTGTTTTTT.